This T cell receptor (beta chain) emerged from a study of T cells in Graves' hyperthyroidism and ophthalmopathy. Study results and limitations: A median around 6.8 months before onset, the model predicted ophthalmopathy.

In regard to this clonotype: The antigen remains unidentified.

The CDR3 is made up of 15 amino acids. V lost 5 bases, J lost 9 bases, and 20 bases lay in between. CDR1 SGHTA and CDR2 FQGNSA come from the germline V gene. RNA transcripts yielded amplified TCR beta CDR3 regions. During a first-round RT-PCR of the TCR CDR3, the HTBI primer set was used. TCRdb re-derived calls from the multiplex PCR reads in MiXCR, one entry per CDR3 protein. The table shows hundreds of thousands of distinct CDR3 sequences, with roughly 45% occurring only once. The clonotype comes from an adult man with Graves' disease, either hyperthyroidism or ophthalmopathy (not recorded which). Sequenced: peripheral blood or thyroid tissue (not recorded which). The genes are TRBV7-2 and TRBJ1-5; possible D gene TRBD1, 5 bases. Here the CDR3 reads CASSSQGDARRPQHF. CDR3 bases: TGTGCCAGCAGCAGTCAGGGAGATGCAAGGCGGCCCCAGCATTTT.